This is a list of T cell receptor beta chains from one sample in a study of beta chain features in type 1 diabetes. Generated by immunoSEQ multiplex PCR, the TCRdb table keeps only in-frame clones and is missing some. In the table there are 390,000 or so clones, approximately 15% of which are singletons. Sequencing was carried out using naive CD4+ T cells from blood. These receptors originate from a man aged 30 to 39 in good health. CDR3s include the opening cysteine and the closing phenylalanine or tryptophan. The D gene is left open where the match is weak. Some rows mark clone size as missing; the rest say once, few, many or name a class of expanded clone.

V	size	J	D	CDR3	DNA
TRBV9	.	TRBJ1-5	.	CASSVALQGYPQHF	TGTGCCAGCAGCGTAGCTTTACAAGGCTATCCCCAGCATTTT
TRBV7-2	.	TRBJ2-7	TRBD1	CASSSIGGQGHEQYF	TGTGCCAGCAGCTCTATTGGGGGACAGGGTCACGAGCAGTACTTC
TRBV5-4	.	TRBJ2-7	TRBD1	CASSLLDRGPDRYEQYF	TGTGCCAGCAGCTTGCTCGACAGGGGGCCTGATCGCTACGAGCAGTACTTC
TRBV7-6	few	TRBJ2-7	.	CASSLATSAALYEQYF	TGTGCCAGCAGCTTAGCAACCTCAGCGGCCCTCTACGAGCAGTACTTC
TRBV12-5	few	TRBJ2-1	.	CASGEDQQEQFF	TGTGCTAGTGGTGAGGACCAACAGGAGCAGTTCTTC
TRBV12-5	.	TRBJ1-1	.	CASGLPDTEAFF	TGTGCTAGTGGTTTGCCCGACACTGAAGCTTTCTTT
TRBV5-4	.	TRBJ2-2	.	CASSRNTGATGELFF	TGTGCCAGCAGCCGTAATACAGGAGCCACCGGGGAGCTGTTTTTT
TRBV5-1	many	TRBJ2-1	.	CASSQDNEQFF	TGCGCCAGCAGCCAAGACAATGAGCAGTTCTTC
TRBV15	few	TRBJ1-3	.	CATSRDGGDSGNTIYF	TGTGCCACCAGCAGAGATGGAGGGGACTCTGGAAACACCATATATTTT
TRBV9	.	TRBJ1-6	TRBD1	CASSVGQGYNSPLHF	TGTGCCAGCAGCGTAGGACAGGGGTATAATTCACCCCTCCACTTT
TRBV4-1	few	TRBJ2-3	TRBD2	CASSKTVAGEWDTQYF	TGCGCCAGCAGCAAAACGGTGGCGGGGGAGTGGGATACGCAGTATTTT
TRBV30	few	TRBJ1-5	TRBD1	CAWTGQQGQPQHF	TGTGCCTGGACCGGGCAACAGGGGCAGCCCCAGCATTTT
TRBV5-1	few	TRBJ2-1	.	CASSWDNEQFF	TGCGCCAGCAGCTGGGACAATGAGCAGTTCTTC
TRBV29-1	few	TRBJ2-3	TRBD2	CSVAGLAASTDTQYF	TGCAGCGTAGCCGGACTAGCGGCTAGCACAGATACGCAGTATTTT
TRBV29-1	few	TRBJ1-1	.	CSVEGPGMNTEAFF	TGCAGCGTTGAAGGCCCGGGGATGAACACTGAAGCTTTCTTT
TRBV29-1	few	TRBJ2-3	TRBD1	CSVQGVVTDTQYF	TGCAGCGTGCAGGGGGTGGTCACAGATACGCAGTATTTT
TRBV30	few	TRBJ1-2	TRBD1	CAWRGTVVGYTF	TGTGCCTGGAGGGGGACAGTCGTTGGCTACACCTTC
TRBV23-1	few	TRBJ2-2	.	CASSQSKVPTGELFF	TGCGCCAGCAGTCAATCGAAAGTGCCGACCGGGGAGCTGTTTTTT
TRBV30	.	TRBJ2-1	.	CAWSSGVSYNEQFF	TGTGCCTGGAGTTCGGGCGTCTCCTACAATGAGCAGTTCTTC
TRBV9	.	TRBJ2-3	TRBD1	CASSDGQGGGDTQYF	TGTGCCAGCAGTGACGGACAGGGAGGAGGAGATACGCAGTATTTT
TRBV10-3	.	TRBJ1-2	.	CAISNQGLSGYTF	TGTGCCATCAGTAACCAGGGGTTGAGCGGCTACACCTTC
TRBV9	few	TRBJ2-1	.	CASSVGGRDYNEQFF	TGTGCCAGCAGCGTAGGAGGTAGAGACTACAATGAGCAGTTCTTC
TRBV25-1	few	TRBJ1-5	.	CASSESGVSNQPQHF	TGTGCCAGCAGTGAATCCGGGGTAAGCAATCAGCCCCAGCATTTT
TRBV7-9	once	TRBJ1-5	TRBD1	CASSLAGTGGGNQPQHF	TGTGCCAGCAGCCTTGCCGGGACAGGGGGTGGCAATCAGCCCCAGCATTTT
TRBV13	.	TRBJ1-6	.	CASSLLSSYNSPLHF	TGTGCCAGCAGCTTACTGAGCTCCTATAATTCACCCCTCCACTTT
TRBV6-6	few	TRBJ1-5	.	CASSYPPEGPQHF	TGTGCCAGCAGTTACCCGCCGGAGGGGCCCCAGCATTTT
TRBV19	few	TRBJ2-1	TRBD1	CASSPNKQGEIPNEQFF	TGTGCCAGTAGTCCTAACAAACAGGGGGAAATTCCCAATGAGCAGTTCTTC
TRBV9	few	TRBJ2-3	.	CASSVALAPTSTDTQYF	TGTGCCAGCAGCGTAGCCCTAGCCCCAACTAGCACAGATACGCAGTATTTT
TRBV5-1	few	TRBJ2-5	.	CASSPGPGKETQYF	TGCGCCAGCAGCCCGGGACCGGGGAAAGAGACCCAGTACTTC
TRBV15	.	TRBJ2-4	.	CATSRSDPDKNIQYF	TGTGCCACCAGCAGAAGCGACCCGGACAAAAACATTCAGTACTTC
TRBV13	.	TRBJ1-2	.	CASSLVGLGGSSGYGYTF	TGTGCCAGCAGCTTAGTAGGACTGGGAGGATCGTCGGGCTATGGCTACACCTTC
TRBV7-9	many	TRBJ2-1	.	CASSRSPDTYNEQFF	TGTGCCAGCAGCCGTTCCCCTGATACGTACAATGAGCAGTTCTTC
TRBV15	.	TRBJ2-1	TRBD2	CATSRDLGTSGGYNEQFF	TGTGCCACCAGCAGAGATTTAGGGACTAGCGGGGGTTACAATGAGCAGTTCTTC
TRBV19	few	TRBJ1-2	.	CASSNSGTANYGYTF	TGTGCCAGTAGTAACTCAGGAACGGCTAACTATGGCTACACCTTC
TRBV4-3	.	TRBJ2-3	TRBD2	CASSQDVRGASSDTQYF	TGCGCCAGCAGCCAAGATGTGCGGGGGGCCTCTTCAGATACGCAGTATTTT
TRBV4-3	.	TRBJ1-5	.	CASSPFQNSNQPQHF	TGCGCCAGCAGCCCCTTTCAGAATAGCAATCAGCCCCAGCATTTT
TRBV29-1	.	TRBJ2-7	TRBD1	CSVLRQGMDYEQYF	TGCAGCGTTTTACGACAGGGGATGGACTACGAGCAGTACTTC
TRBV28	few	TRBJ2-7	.	CASIPWPDSYEQYF	TGTGCCAGCATACCATGGCCTGACTCCTACGAGCAGTACTTC
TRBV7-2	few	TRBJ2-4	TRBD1	CASSLVGTGEVSAKNIQYF	TGTGCCAGCAGCTTAGTAGGGACAGGGGAGGTTTCGGCCAAAAACATTCAGTACTTC
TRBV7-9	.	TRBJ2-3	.	CASSSRQGTDTQYF	TGTGCCAGCAGCTCCCGGCAGGGGACAGATACGCAGTATTTT
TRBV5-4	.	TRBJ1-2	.	CASSLPDSRGYTF	TGTGCCAGCAGCCTACCGGACAGTCGGGGCTACACCTTC
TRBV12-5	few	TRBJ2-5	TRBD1	CASGTGQGHETQYF	TGTGCTAGTGGTACGGGACAGGGGCACGAGACCCAGTACTTC
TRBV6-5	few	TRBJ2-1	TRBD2	CATTTPAGGHEQFF	TGTGCCACCACCACCCCAGCGGGAGGCCATGAGCAGTTCTTC
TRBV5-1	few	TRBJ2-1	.	CASSLDPGERSSNEQFF	TGCGCCAGCAGCTTGGATCCAGGGGAGAGAAGTAGCAATGAGCAGTTCTTC
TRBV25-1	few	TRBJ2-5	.	CARKRETQYF	TGTGCCAGGAAAAGAGAGACCCAGTACTTC
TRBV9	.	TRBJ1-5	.	CASGRDINQPQHF	TGTGCCAGCGGCCGGGACATCAATCAGCCCCAGCATTTT
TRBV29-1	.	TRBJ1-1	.	CSVGARGGGTEAFF	TGCAGCGTCGGGGCCAGGGGTGGAGGGACTGAAGCTTTCTTT
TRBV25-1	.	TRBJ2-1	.	CASSEVSNEQFF	TGTGCCAGCAGTGAGGTCTCAAATGAGCAGTTCTTC